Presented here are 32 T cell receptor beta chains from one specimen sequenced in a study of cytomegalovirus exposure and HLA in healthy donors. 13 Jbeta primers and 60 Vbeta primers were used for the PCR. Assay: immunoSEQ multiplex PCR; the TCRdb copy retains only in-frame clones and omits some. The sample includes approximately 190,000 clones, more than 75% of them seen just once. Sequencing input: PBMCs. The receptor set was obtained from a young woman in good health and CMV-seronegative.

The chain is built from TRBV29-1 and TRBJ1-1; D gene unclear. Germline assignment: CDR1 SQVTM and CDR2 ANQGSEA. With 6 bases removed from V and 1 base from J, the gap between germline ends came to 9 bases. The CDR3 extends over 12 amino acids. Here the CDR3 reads CSVSGGNTEAFF. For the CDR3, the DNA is TGCAGCGTGTCCGGAGGGAACACTGAAGCTTTCTTT.

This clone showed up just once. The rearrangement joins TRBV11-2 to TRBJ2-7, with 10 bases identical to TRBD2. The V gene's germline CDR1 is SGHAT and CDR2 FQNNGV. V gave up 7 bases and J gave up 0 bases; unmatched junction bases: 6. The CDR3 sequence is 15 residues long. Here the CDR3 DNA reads TGTGCCAGCACGTGGACTAGCGGATTCTCCTACGAGCAGTACTTC. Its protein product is CASTWTSGFSYEQYF. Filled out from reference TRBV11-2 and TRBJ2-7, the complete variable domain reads EAGVAQSPRYKIIEKRQSVAFWCNPISGHATLYWYQQILGQGPKLLIQFQNNGVVDDSQLPKDRFSAERLKGVDSTLKIQPAKLEDSAVYLCASTWTSGFSYEQYFGPGTRLTVT.

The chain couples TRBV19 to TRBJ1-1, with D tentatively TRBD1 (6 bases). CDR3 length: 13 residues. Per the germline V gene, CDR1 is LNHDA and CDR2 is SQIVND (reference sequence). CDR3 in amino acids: CKSRGRLDTEAFF. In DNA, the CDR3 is TGTAAATCCAGGGGACGATTGGACACTGAAGCTTTCTTT.

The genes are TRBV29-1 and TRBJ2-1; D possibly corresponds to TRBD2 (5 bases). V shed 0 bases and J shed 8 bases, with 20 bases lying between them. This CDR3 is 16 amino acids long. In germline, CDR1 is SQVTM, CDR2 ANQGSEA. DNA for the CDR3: TGCAGCGTTGAAGACTGGGCCGATGTAGCGCGGGATGAGCAGTTCTTC. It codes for CSVEDWADVARDEQFF.

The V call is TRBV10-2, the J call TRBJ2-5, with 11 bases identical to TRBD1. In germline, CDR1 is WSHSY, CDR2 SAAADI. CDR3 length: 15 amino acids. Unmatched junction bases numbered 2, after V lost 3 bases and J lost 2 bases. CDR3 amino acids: CASSDWDRGQETQYF. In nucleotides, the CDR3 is TGCGCCAGCAGTGATTGGGACAGGGGGCAAGAGACCCAGTACTTC.

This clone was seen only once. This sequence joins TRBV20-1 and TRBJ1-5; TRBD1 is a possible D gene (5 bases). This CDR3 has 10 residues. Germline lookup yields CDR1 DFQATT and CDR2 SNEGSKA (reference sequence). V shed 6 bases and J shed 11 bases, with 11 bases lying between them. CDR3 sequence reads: CSAKGEAQHF. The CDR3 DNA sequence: TGCAGTGCCAAAGGGGAGGCCCAGCATTTT.

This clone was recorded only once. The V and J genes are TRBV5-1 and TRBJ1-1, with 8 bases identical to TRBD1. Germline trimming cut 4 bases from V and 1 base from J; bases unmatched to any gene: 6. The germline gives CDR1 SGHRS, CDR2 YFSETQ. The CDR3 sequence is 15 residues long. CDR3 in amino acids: CASSPKTGANTEAFF. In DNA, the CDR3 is TGCGCCAGCAGCCCAAAGACAGGGGCGAACACTGAAGCTTTCTTT.

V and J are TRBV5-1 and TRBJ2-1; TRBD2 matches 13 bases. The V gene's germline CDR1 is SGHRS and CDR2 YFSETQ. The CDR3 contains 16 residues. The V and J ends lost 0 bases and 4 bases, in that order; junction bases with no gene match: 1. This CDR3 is CASSLVLAGGYNEQFF. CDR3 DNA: TGCGCCAGCAGCTTGGTACTAGCGGGAGGGTACAATGAGCAGTTCTTC.

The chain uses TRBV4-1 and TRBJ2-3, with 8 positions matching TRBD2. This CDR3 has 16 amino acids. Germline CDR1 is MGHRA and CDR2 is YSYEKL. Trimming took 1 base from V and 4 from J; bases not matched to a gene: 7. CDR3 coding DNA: TGCGCCAGCAGCCAAGGACTAGCGTGGAGGGCAGATACGCAGTATTTT. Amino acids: CASSQGLAWRADTQYF.

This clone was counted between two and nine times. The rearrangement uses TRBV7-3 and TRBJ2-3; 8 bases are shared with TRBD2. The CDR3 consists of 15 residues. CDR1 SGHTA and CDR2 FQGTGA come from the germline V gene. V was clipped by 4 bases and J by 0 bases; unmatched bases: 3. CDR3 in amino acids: CASSSSGSSTDTQYF. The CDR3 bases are TGTGCCAGCAGCTCGAGCGGGAGTAGCACAGATACGCAGTATTTT.

The CDR3 loop reads CASSYSALHSNQPQHF. As DNA, the CDR3 is TGTGCCAGCAGTTACTCGGCCCTCCATAGCAATCAGCCCCAGCATTTT. This chain uses TRBV6-5 with TRBJ1-5; D unresolved. The germline CDR1 and CDR2 sequences are MNHEY and SVGAGI. V was trimmed by 0 bases and J by 0 bases, leaving 9 bases between them. This CDR3 has 16 amino acids.

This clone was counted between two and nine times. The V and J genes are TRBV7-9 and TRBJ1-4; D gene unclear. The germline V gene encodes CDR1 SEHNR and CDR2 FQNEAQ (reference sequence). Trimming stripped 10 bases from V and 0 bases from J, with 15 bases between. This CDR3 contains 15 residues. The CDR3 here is CATSGASATNEKLFF. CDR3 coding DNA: TGTGCCACCTCCGGAGCGTCTGCAACTAATGAAAAACTGTTTTTT. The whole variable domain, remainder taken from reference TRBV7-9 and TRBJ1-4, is DTGVSQNPRHKITKRGQNVTFRCDPISEHNRLYWYRQTLGQGPEFLTYFQNEAQLEKSRLLSDRFSAERPKGSFSTLEIQRTEQGDSAMYLCATSGASATNEKLFFGSGTQLSVL.

CDR3 in DNA: TGCGCCAGCAGTGAGACAGTGAACACTGAAGCTTTCTTT. This encodes CASSETVNTEAFF. The chain links TRBV10-2 to TRBJ1-1, with D unresolved. V lost 2 bases to trimming and J lost 0 bases, with 4 bases between them. The CDR3 runs 13 residues. Germline CDR1 is WSHSY and CDR2 is SAAADI.

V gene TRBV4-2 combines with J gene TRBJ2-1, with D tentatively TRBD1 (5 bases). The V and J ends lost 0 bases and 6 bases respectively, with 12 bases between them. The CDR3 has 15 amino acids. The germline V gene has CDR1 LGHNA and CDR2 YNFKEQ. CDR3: CASSQEYGRGNEQFF. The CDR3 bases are TGTGCCAGCAGCCAAGAGTATGGAAGGGGCAATGAGCAGTTCTTC.

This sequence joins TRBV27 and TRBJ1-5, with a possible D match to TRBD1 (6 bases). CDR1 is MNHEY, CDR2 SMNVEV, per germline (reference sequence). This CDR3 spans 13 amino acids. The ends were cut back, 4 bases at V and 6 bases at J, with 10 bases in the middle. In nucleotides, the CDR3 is TGTGCCAGCAGTTGGGGGCGCGGTCAGCCCCAGCATTTT. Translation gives CASSWGRGQPQHF.

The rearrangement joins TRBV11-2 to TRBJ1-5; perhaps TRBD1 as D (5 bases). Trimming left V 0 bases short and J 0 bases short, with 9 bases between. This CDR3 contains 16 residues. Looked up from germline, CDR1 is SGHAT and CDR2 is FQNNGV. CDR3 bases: TGTGCCAGCAGCTTAGAAAGGGGATATAGCAATCAGCCCCAGCATTTT. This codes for CASSLERGYSNQPQHF.

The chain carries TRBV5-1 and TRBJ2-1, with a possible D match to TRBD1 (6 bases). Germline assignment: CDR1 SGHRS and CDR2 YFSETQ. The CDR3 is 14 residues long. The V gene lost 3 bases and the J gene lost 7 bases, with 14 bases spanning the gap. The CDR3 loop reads CASSWDNALNEQFF. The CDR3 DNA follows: TGCGCCAGCAGCTGGGACAATGCCCTTAATGAGCAGTTCTTC.

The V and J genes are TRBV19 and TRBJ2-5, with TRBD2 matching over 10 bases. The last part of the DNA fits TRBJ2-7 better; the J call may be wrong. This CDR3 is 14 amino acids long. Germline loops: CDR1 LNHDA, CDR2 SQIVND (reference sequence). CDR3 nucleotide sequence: TGTGCCAGTAGTGTACTAGCGGGGCCCTACGAGCAGTACTTC. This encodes CASSVLAGPYEQYF.

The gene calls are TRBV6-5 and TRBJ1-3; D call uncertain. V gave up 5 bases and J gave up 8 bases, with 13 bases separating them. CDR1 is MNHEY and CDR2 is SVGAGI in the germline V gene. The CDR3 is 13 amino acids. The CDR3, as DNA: TGTGCCAGCAGTGAACGTCTCTTAGACACCATATATTTT. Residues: CASSERLLDTIYF.

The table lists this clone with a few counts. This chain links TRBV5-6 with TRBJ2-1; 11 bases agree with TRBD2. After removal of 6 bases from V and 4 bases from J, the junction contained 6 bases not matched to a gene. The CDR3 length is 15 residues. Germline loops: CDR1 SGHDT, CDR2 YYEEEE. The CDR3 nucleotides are TGTGCCAGCACCTGGGGGACTAGCGGATACAATGAGCAGTTCTTC. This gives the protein CASTWGTSGYNEQFF.

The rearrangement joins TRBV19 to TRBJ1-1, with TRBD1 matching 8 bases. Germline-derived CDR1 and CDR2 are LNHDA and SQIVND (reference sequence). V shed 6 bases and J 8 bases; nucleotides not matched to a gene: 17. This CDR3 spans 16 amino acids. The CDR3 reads CASSPSGTGERVEAFF. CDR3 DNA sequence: TGTGCCAGTAGCCCCTCCGGGACAGGTGAGAGGGTGGAAGCTTTCTTT.

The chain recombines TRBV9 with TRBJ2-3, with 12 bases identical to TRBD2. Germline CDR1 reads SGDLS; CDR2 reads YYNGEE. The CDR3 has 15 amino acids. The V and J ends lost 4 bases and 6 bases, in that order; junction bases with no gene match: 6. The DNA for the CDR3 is TGTGCCAGCAGCCCTAGCGGGAGGGCCGGGGATACGCAGTATTTT. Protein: CASSPSGRAGDTQYF.

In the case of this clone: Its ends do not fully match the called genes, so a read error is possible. CDR3: CASSVGVEAQYF. As DNA, the CDR3 is TGTGCCAGCAGCGTCGGCGTAGAGGCCCAGTACTTC. The chain uses TRBV7-2 and TRBJ2-5; D not certain. This CDR3 has 12 amino acids. Germline CDR1 is SGHTA and CDR2 is FQGNSA.

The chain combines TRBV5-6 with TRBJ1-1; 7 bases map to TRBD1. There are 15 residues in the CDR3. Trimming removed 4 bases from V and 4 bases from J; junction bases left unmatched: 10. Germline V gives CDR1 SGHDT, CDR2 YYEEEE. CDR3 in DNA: TGTGCCAGCAGCAGAGAGACAGGGTGGTTCACTGAAGCTTTCTTT. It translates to CASSRETGWFTEAFF.

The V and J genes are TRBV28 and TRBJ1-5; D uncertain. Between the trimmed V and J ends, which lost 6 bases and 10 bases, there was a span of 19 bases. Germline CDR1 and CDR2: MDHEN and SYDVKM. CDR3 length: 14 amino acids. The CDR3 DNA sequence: TGTGCCAGCAGCCACGGAGGGCCCCCAGACCCCCAGCATTTT. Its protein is CASSHGGPPDPQHF.

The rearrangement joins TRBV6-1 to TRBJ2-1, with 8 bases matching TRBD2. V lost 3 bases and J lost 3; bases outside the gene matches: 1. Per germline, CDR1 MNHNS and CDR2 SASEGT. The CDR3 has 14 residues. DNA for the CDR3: TGTGCCAGCAGTGATGGGACTAGCTACAATGAGCAGTTCTTC. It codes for CASSDGTSYNEQFF.

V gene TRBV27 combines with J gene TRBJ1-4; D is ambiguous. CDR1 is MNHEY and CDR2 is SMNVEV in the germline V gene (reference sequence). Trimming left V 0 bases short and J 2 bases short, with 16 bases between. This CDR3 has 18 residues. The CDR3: CASSLSGPSPTTNEKLFF. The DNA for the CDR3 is TGTGCCAGCAGTTTATCGGGCCCTTCACCAACGACTAATGAAAAACTGTTTTTT. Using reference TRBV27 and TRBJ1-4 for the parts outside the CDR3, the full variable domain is EAQVTQNPRYLITVTGKKLTVTCSQNMNHEYMSWYRQDPGLGLRQIYYSMNVEVTDKGDVPEGYKVSRKEKRNFPLILESPSPNQTSLYFCASSLSGPSPTTNEKLFFGSGTQLSVL.

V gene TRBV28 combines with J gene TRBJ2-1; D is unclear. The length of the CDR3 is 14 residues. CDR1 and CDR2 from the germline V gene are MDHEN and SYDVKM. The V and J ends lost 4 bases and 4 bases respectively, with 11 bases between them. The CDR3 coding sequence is TGTGCCAGCAGTTATGCAGGAACATACAATGAGCAGTTCTTC. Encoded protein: CASSYAGTYNEQFF.

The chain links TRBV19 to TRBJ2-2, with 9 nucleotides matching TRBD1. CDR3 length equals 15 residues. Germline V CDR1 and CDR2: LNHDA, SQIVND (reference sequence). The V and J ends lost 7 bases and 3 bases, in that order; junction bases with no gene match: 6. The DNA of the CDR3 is TGTGCCAGTACCACTGGACAGGGGTACACCGGGGAGCTGTTTTTT. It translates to CASTTGQGYTGELFF.

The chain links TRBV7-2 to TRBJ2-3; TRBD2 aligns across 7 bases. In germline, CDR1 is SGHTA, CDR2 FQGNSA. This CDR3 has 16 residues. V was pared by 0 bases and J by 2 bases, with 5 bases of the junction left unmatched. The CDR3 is CASSLAGGPPTDTQYF. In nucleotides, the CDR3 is TGTGCCAGCAGCTTAGCGGGAGGGCCCCCCACAGATACGCAGTATTTT. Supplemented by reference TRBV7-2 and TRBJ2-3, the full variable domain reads GAGVSQSPSNKVTEKGKDVELRCDPISGHTALYWYRQSLGQGLEFLIYFQGNSAPDKSGLPSDRFSAERTGGSVSTLTIQRTQQEDSAVYLCASSLAGGPPTDTQYFGPGTRLTVL.

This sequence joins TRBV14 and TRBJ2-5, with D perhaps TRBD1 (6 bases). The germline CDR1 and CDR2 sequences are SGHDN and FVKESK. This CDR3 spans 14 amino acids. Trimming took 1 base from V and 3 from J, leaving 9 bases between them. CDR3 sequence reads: CASSQAGTKETQYF. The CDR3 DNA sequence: TGTGCCAGCAGCCAAGCCGGGACAAAAGAGACCCAGTACTTC.

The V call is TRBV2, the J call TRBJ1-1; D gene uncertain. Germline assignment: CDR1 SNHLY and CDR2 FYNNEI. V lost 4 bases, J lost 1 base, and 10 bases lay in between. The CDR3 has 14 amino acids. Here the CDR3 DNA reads TGTGCCAGCAGTGGTCCAGGAAGGAACACTGAAGCTTTCTTT. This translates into CASSGPGRNTEAFF.